The present entry profiles one T cell receptor (beta chain) with its context. What it recognizes is unknown. A read error is the likely source, as a far larger clone sits one nucleotide away. Time point defined: newly diagnosed GD, antithyroid drugs for less than 3 months. After RNA was extracted from PBMCs, the TCR library was made from it. Library construction for TCR beta used iRepertoire HTBI primers and Arm-PCR of CDR3 regions. TCRdb processed the multiplex PCR reads anew with MiXCR; each CDR3 protein has one entry. This sample has some 250,000 distinct CDR3 sequences, with roughly a fifth found just once. This record comes from a study of regulatory T cells in long-lasting Graves disease. As for the study in general: Antithyroid drugs had been taken by newly diagnosed Graves' patients for under 3 months. Study-wide findings and caveats: The study found lower TCR diversity in persistent Graves' patients than in newly diagnosed ones.

This CDR3 spans 15 amino acids. CDR1 and CDR2 from the germline V gene are SNHLY and FYNNEI. The V gene lost 6 bases and the J gene lost 7 bases, with 22 bases spanning the gap. This material consisted of peripheral blood mononuclear cells (PBMCs), taken at new diagnosis, from a patient treated with antithyroid drugs. The chain links TRBV2 to TRBJ2-7, with D perhaps matching TRBD1 (6 bases). The TCR was taken from a female donor with Graves disease. Here the CDR3 reads CASRGSTQGHNEQYF. The DNA for the CDR3 is TGTGCCAGCAGAGGTTCTACTCAGGGGCACAATGAGCAGTACTTC.